The clone carrying this T cell receptor (beta chain) was seen repeatedly, ten times or more. The data stem from a study of T cells in Graves' hyperthyroidism and ophthalmopathy. TCR beta CDR3 regions were amplified from RNA transcripts. HTBI primers drove first-round RT-PCR of the TCR CDR3. Via MiXCR, TCRdb re-called the multiplex PCR reads, giving one row per CDR3 protein. This table has 350,000 to 400,000 distinct CDR3 sequences, about 18% appearing once. This CDR3 is built from 20 residues. Per germline, CDR1 SGHVS and CDR2 FNYEAQ. The ends lost 2 bases at V and 3 bases at J; junction bases unmatched: 12.

J is TRBJ2-1 and V is TRBV7-6; 14 bases match TRBD2. Sequenced: blood. The TCR comes from a man between 18 and 29 years old with Graves' ophthalmopathy. CDR3 protein: CASSLPGLAGGPRSYNEQFF. The CDR3 region has the DNA TGTGCCAGCAGCTTACCCGGACTAGCGGGGGGTCCTCGGAGCTACAATGAGCAGTTCTTC.